This TCR beta chain emerged from a study of blood T cell repertoires in COVID-19. Study summary: Samples came from the United States, Italy and Spain, spanning acute and convalescent COVID-19. The cDNA or gDNA used as material had been derived from T cells, B-cell-depleted T cells, or PBMCs.

Sequencing used immunoSEQ multiplex PCR; TCRdb keeps in-frame clones, though not all of them. The top ten hold approximately 1.6% of the sample, which has 250,000 to 400,000 clones, 88% seen once. Seattle patients were enrolled while actively infected and followed longitudinally. Specimen: peripheral blood. This receptor was identified in a woman aged 25 to 45 with COVID-19, enrolled during active disease.

The CDR3 is CATSDPTGLDTQYF. Written as DNA, the CDR3 is TGTGCCACCAGTGACCCGACAGGGTTGGATACGCAGTATTTT. J is TRBJ2-3 and V is TRBV24-1; 7 bases are a match to TRBD1. The J segment lost 6 bases and the V segment lost 4 bases, leaving 6 bases of the junction unmatched. Germline CDR1 KGHDR, CDR2 SFDVKD. CDR3 length: 14 amino acids.